This T cell receptor beta chain originates from a study of molecular identifiers for immune sequencing clone quantification. Overall study results and limits: Roughly 940,000 naive cells reportedly did not prevent detection of spiked Jurkat TCR RNA from one cell.

The sample holds many counts of this clonotype. The antigen remains undetermined. TCRdb reanalysed the PCR reads using MiXCR and keeps one entry per CDR3 protein. The table records about 510,000 distinct CDR3 sequences, approximately 25% of them present only once. The germline V and J ends were trimmed by 0 bases and 0 bases, with 11 bases remaining between them. CDR1 is SGHDN, CDR2 FVKESK, per germline. This CDR3 is 17 amino acids long. Sequences were obtained from naive CD8+ T cells from blood, with Jurkat cell RNA spiked in. Subset described: FACS-sorted CD8+CD4-CCR7+CD45RA+ naive T cells. This TCR was recovered from a human donor in good health. Some libraries in this study had Jurkat cell RNA spiked in. The chain uses TRBV14 and TRBJ2-2; D is perhaps TRBD1 or TRBD2 (6 bases each). The CDR3, as DNA: TGTGCCAGCAGCCAAGATTGGGGGGCTACGAACACCGGGGAGCTGTTTTTT. Protein product: CASSQDWGATNTGELFF.